The sequence of this T cell receptor beta chain was determined in a study of shared clonotypes between healthy human individuals. Study-wide results and limits: Compared with memory subsets, naive subsets generally had larger estimated richness.

The repertoire was sequenced with immunoSEQ multiplex PCR; TCRdb's copy has only in-frame clones and lacks some. The data contain roughly 1.5 million clones, under 99% of them seen just once; the ten biggest clones take up roughly 0.45%. CDR1 and CDR2 (germline): SEHNR, FQNEAQ (reference sequence). The ends were cut back, 2 bases at V and 1 base at J, with 17 bases in the middle. This CDR3 spans 18 amino acids. With regard to this clone: Antigen specificity is unknown.

The source is a man aged 30 to 39 in good health. The chain links TRBV7-9 to TRBJ2-2, with D perhaps TRBD1 (5 bases). The sample was naive CD4+ T cells sorted from blood. The subset is: CD45RA+ positively selected. In nucleotides, the CDR3 is TGTGCCAGCAGCTTAAGGCCTACCGGGCAGGGGAACACCGGGGAGCTGTTTTTT. This codes for CASSLRPTGQGNTGELFF.